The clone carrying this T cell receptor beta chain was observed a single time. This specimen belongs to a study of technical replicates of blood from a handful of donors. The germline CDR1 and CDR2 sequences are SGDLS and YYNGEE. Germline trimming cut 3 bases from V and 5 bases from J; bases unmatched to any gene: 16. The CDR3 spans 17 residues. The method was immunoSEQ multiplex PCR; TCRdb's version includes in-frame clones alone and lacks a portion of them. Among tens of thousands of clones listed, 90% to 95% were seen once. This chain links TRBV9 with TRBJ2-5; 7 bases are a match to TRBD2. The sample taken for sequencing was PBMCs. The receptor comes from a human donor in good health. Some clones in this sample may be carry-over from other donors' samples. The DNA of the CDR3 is TGTGCCAGCAGCGCCCAGTGGGGTGGAGCGGGAAGGGAGACCCAGTACTTC. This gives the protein CASSAQWGGAGRETQYF.